The 28 T cell receptor beta chains below all came from one sample that was sequenced in a study of CD8+ T cells in alopecia areata. Treatment: oral pan-JAK inhibitor, 5-10 mg twice daily. Extracted from the samples, RNA was reverse transcribed into cDNA to serve as the sequencing template. The table came from immunoSEQ multiplex PCR; TCRdb's copy has only in-frame clones and leaves some out. The sample comprises about 280,000 clones, over 45% of which are singletons, and around 1.8% rests with the top ten. The source material was CD4+ T cells sorted from blood, sampled at week 24, from a patient treated with tofacitinib. The receptor set was obtained from a human donor with alopecia areata.

In this sample, this clone turned up a few times. V usage is TRBV5-1 and J usage is TRBJ2-1; 10 bases line up with TRBD1. Germline V CDR1 and CDR2: SGHRS, YFSETQ. This CDR3 is 17 amino acids long. V shed 2 bases and J 5 bases; nucleotides not matched to a gene: 10. CDR3 loop: CASSFYPGTGENNEQFF. In DNA form, the CDR3 reads TGCGCCAGCAGCTTTTACCCCGGGACAGGGGAGAACAATGAGCAGTTCTTC.

This clone occurred a few times. The chain combines TRBV6-5 with TRBJ2-1, with 13 bases that match TRBD2. The junction had 3 bases not matched to a gene; V was cut back by 11 bases and J by 5 bases. The germline V gene has CDR1 MNHEY and CDR2 SVGAGI. The length of the CDR3 is 13 residues. CDR3 amino acids: CAVGTSGDNEQFF. The DNA of the CDR3 is TGTGCCGTAGGGACTAGCGGGGACAATGAGCAGTTCTTC.

This clone was detected a few times. The J gene is TRBJ2-7, the V gene TRBV30; no reliable D call. The CDR3 loop spans 12 amino acids. Germline-derived CDR1 and CDR2 are GTSNPN and SVGIG (reference sequence). The V end lost 2 bases, the J end lost 3 bases, and 8 bases lay between the germline ends. The CDR3 here is CAWSLGSYEQYF. The DNA of the CDR3 is TGTGCCTGGAGTCTGGGAAGCTACGAGCAGTACTTC.

The J gene is TRBJ2-7, the V gene TRBV29-1, with D perhaps TRBD1 or TRBD2 (5 bases each). This CDR3 has 16 amino acids. CDR1 is SQVTM and CDR2 is ANQGSEA in the germline V gene. V was pared by 1 base and J by 0 bases, with 16 bases between. CDR3 bases: TGCAGCGTTGAAGCCCCCGGGACGCTAAGCTCCTACGAGCAGTACTTC. It is translated as CSVEAPGTLSSYEQYF.

The J gene is TRBJ2-7, the V gene TRBV15; no firm D call. CDR3 size: 15 residues. The V and J ends lost 0 bases and 2 bases respectively, with 11 bases between them. Germline V lookup: CDR1 LNHNV, CDR2 YYDKDF (reference sequence). CDR3 bases: TGTGCCACCAGCAGAGATCCGGGTTATACCTACGAGCAGTACTTC. The encoded protein is CATSRDPGYTYEQYF.

The chain uses TRBV20-1 and TRBJ2-7, with D tentatively TRBD1 (6 bases). CDR1 is DFQATT and CDR2 is SNEGSKA in the germline V gene (reference sequence). The CDR3 sequence is 10 residues long. The germline V and J ends were trimmed by 7 bases and 5 bases, with 9 bases remaining between them. CDR3 nucleotide sequence: TGCAGTGTTGGGGGCCACGAGCAGTACTTC. This encodes CSVGGHEQYF.

The chain links TRBV11-2 to TRBJ2-5; perhaps TRBD2 as D (6 bases). The CDR3 is 15 amino acids. From germline, CDR1 is SGHAT and CDR2 FQNNGV. With 4 bases removed from V and 0 bases from J, the gap between germline ends came to 12 bases. CDR3 region: CASSSGGADQETQYF. Written as DNA, the CDR3 is TGTGCCAGCAGCTCAGGCGGGGCCGACCAAGAGACCCAGTACTTC. Full variable domain (outside the CDR3, taken from reference TRBV11-2 and TRBJ2-5): EAGVAQSPRYKIIEKRQSVAFWCNPISGHATLYWYQQILGQGPKLLIQFQNNGVVDDSQLPKDRFSAERLKGVDSTLKIQPAKLEDSAVYLCASSSGGADQETQYFGPGTRLLVL.

The chain joins TRBV25-1 to TRBJ2-3; 7 bases line up with TRBD2. This CDR3 comprises 16 residues. Looked up from germline, CDR1 is MGHDK and CDR2 is SYGVNS. With 2 bases clipped from V and 7 bases from J, the junction kept 12 bases outside the gene matches. The CDR3 nucleotides are TGTGCCAGCAGTGAACGAGGAGGGAGGGGCCTCTATACGCAGTATTTT. It yields the protein CASSERGGRGLYTQYF.

Concerning this clone: Other DNA sequences in the same sample also yield this CDR3. The chain couples TRBV6-5 to TRBJ2-1; no clear D. This CDR3 comprises 11 residues. Germline V gene lookup returns CDR1 MNHEY and CDR2 SVGAGI. V was clipped by 0 bases and J by 10 bases, with 4 bases between them. The CDR3 DNA reads as TGTGCCAGCAGTTACTCGGGAGAGCAGTTCTTC. Translating it yields CASSYSGEQFF.

Remarks on this clone: At one end, the junction sequence differs from germline, possibly due to a read error. V gene TRBV2 combines with J gene TRBJ1-1; TRBD1 might be the D (5 bases). The CDR3 is 14 residues long. Germline loops: CDR1 SNHLY, CDR2 FYNNEI. The CDR3 is CASSVYQGNTETFF. CDR3 sequence (DNA): TGTGCCAGCAGTGTTTATCAGGGAAACACTGAAACTTTCTTT.

This chain joins TRBV7-3 and TRBJ2-3; D is uncertain. The V gene's germline CDR1 is SGHTA and CDR2 FQGTGA. V was cut by 0 bases and J by 5 bases, with 3 bases left in between. The CDR3 loop spans 12 amino acids. CDR3 sequence: CASSLTRDTQYF. The CDR3 bases are TGTGCCAGCAGCTTAACAAGAGATACGCAGTATTTT.

The chain is built from TRBV30 and TRBJ2-7, with 8 bases identical to TRBD1. The DNA end favors TRBJ2-1, so the J call may be wrong. The CDR3 length is 15 residues. Germline V gene sequence: CDR1 GTSNPN, CDR2 SVGIG (reference sequence). Written as DNA, the CDR3 is TGTGCCTGGAGTCGGGAGAGGACAGGGAACAATGAGCAGTTCTTC. It yields the protein CAWSRERTGNNEQFF.

The V call is TRBV7-2, the J call TRBJ1-6, with D perhaps TRBD1 (5 bases). V was cut by 5 bases and J by 7 bases, with 18 bases left in between. The germline gives CDR1 SGHTA, CDR2 FQGNSA. The CDR3 extends over 16 amino acids. As DNA, the CDR3 is TGTGCCAGCAGCGGCCGCGGGACCGCCGAAAATTCACCCCTCCACTTT. This gives the protein CASSGRGTAENSPLHF. The full variable domain, its missing parts supplied by reference TRBV7-2 and TRBJ1-6, is GAGVSQSPSNKVTEKGKDVELRCDPISGHTALYWYRQSLGQGLEFLIYFQGNSAPDKSGLPSDRFSAERTGGSVSTLTIQRTQQEDSAVYLCASSGRGTAENSPLHFGNGTRLTVT.

The genes are TRBV28 and TRBJ2-7; a weak D match, TRBD1 (5 bases). Germline V gene sequence: CDR1 MDHEN, CDR2 SYDVKM. Trimming took 6 bases from V and 2 from J, leaving 14 bases between them. This CDR3 has 14 residues. The CDR3 spells CASSRNRRPYEQYF. DNA of the CDR3: TGTGCCAGCAGCCGAAACAGGCGCCCCTACGAGCAGTACTTC.

This clone came up a few times. This chain uses TRBV5-1 with TRBJ2-1, with unresolved D. Germline CDR1 and CDR2: SGHRS and YFSETQ. This CDR3 contains 16 residues. V shed 0 bases and J shed 0 bases, with 10 bases lying between them. This chain's CDR3 is CASSLATAYSYNEQFF. The CDR3 region has the DNA TGCGCCAGCAGCTTGGCCACCGCTTACTCCTACAATGAGCAGTTCTTC.

The chain has TRBV30 and TRBJ1-3, with a weak D call TRBD1 (5 bases). CDR3 length: 15 residues. Germline CDR1 GTSNPN, CDR2 SVGIG (reference sequence). The germline V and J ends were trimmed by 3 bases and 0 bases, with 12 bases remaining between them. The CDR3 protein is CAWRTLGTSGNTIYF. The CDR3 region has the DNA TGTGCCTGGAGGACCCTCGGGACCTCTGGAAACACCATATATTTT.

The V and J genes are TRBV28 and TRBJ2-3; unclear D gene. Trimming cost V 5 bases and J 1 base, with 13 bases left between them. The CDR3 sequence is 15 residues long. Germline assignment: CDR1 MDHEN and CDR2 SYDVKM. The CDR3 DNA is TGTGCCAGCAGTCCCCCTTTCGGAGGCACAGATACGCAGTATTTT. Amino acid sequence: CASSPPFGGTDTQYF.

This clone was detected only a few times. The chain links TRBV19 to TRBJ1-4, with TRBD1 as a possible D gene (6 bases). The CDR3 runs 15 residues. Germline V gene sequence: CDR1 LNHDA, CDR2 SQIVND (reference sequence). Deletions cut 9 bases from V and 5 bases from J, with 19 bases between. The CDR3 bases are TGTGCCAGCTCGATCCGGGACACTATAAATGAAAAACTGTTTTTT. This encodes CASSIRDTINEKLFF. The full variable domain, completed using reference TRBV19 and TRBJ1-4, is DGGITQSPKYLFRKEGQNVTLSCEQNLNHDAMYWYRQDPGQGLRLIYYSQIVNDFQKGDIAEGYSVSREKKESFPLTVTSAQKNPTAFYLCASSIRDTINEKLFFGSGTQLSVL.

The chain is built from TRBV25-1 and TRBJ1-2; no reliable D call. V was trimmed by 2 bases and J by 2 bases, leaving 15 bases between them. The CDR3 consists of 16 residues. The germline V gene encodes CDR1 MGHDK and CDR2 SYGVNS. The CDR3 loop reads CASSEIEVTGNYGYTF. The CDR3 DNA is TGTGCCAGCAGTGAAATAGAAGTGACGGGGAACTATGGCTACACCTTC.

This clone was seen more than once but under ten times. V gene TRBV4-3 combines with J gene TRBJ1-6; TRBD1 aligns across 10 bases. The CDR3 spans 15 residues. Germline V gives CDR1 LGHNA, CDR2 YSLEER. V dropped 4 bases and J dropped 8; count of bases not matched to a gene: 5. The chain's CDR3 is CASSLSGTGDSPLHF. In DNA form, the CDR3 reads TGCGCCAGCAGCCTTTCCGGGACAGGGGATTCACCCCTCCACTTT.

This chain connects TRBV7-2 to TRBJ2-3, with TRBD2 matching over 10 bases. CDR1 is SGHTA, CDR2 FQGNSA, per germline. Trimming removed 3 bases from V and 0 bases from J; junction bases left unmatched: 12. There are 19 residues in the CDR3. DNA of the CDR3: TGTGCCAGCAGCTTCCCCCGGCTAGCGGGGGCCACTAGCACAGATACGCAGTATTTT. This gives the protein CASSFPRLAGATSTDTQYF.

The V call is TRBV15, the J call TRBJ2-7; TRBD1 might be the D (5 bases). The CDR3 spans 13 residues. The V and J ends lost 0 bases and 6 bases respectively, with 9 bases between them. Germline assignment: CDR1 LNHNV and CDR2 YYDKDF (reference sequence). The CDR3: CATSRDRQGEQYF. Here the CDR3 DNA reads TGTGCCACCAGCAGAGATCGTCAGGGCGAGCAGTACTTC.

The chain links TRBV6-1 to TRBJ2-1; TRBD1 is a possible D gene (6 bases). The germline V gene encodes CDR1 MNHNS and CDR2 SASEGT. The CDR3 length is 16 residues. V dropped 4 bases and J dropped 4 bases, with 17 bases sitting between them. The CDR3 sequence is CASSAMDSLLYNEQFF. CDR3 sequence (DNA): TGTGCCAGCAGTGCGATGGACAGTCTTTTATACAATGAGCAGTTCTTC.

The genes are TRBV7-2 and TRBJ2-7; a possible D gene is TRBD1 (6 bases). There are 15 residues in the CDR3. Trimming left V 5 bases short and J 0 bases short, with 14 bases between. From germline, CDR1 is SGHTA and CDR2 FQGNSA. CDR3 sequence reads: CASSLNRVSSYEQYF. The CDR3 region has the DNA TGTGCCAGCAGCCTTAACAGGGTGAGCTCCTACGAGCAGTACTTC.

This clone was recorded a few times. V gene TRBV29-1 combines with J gene TRBJ1-6; D is unresolved. Looked up from germline, CDR1 is SQVTM and CDR2 is ANQGSEA. This CDR3 is 15 amino acids long. V was clipped by 3 bases and J by 3 bases, with 12 bases between them. The CDR3 nucleotides read TGCAGCGTTGACGGCAGGAACCGCTATAATTCACCCCTCCACTTT. Amino acid sequence: CSVDGRNRYNSPLHF.

The V and J genes are TRBV30 and TRBJ1-2; D remains ambiguous. Trimming left V 3 bases short and J 3 bases short, with 14 bases between. This CDR3 is built from 14 residues. Per the germline V gene, CDR1 is GTSNPN and CDR2 is SVGIG (reference sequence). The CDR3 nucleotides read TGTGCCTGGAGCCGACCAGCTTTGGACTATGGCTACACCTTC. Its protein is CAWSRPALDYGYTF.

This clone came up once. The chain employs TRBV27 and TRBJ2-7, with 7 bases lining up with TRBD2. This CDR3 spans 14 amino acids. Germline-derived CDR1 and CDR2 are MNHEY and SMNVEV (reference sequence). V lost 8 bases, J lost 5 bases, and 12 bases stayed unmatched. CDR3 sequence (DNA): TGTGCCAGCGGGAACGACGGGGGGAGAAACGAGCAGTACTTC. Amino acids: CASGNDGGRNEQYF.

This chain uses TRBV28 with TRBJ1-6; 8 bases are a match to TRBD1. This CDR3 comprises 13 residues. Germline-derived CDR1 and CDR2 are MDHEN and SYDVKM. V was clipped by 8 bases and J by 7 bases; unmatched bases: 4. The CDR3 bases are TGTGCCAGCGTCGGACAGGGAAATTCACCCCTCCACTTT. Translating it yields CASVGQGNSPLHF. Full variable domain (rest looked up from reference TRBV28 and TRBJ1-6): DVKVTQSSRYLVKRTGEKVFLECVQDMDHENMFWYRQDPGLGLRLIYFSYDVKMKEKGDIPEGYSVSREKKERFSLILESASTNQTSMYLCASVGQGNSPLHFGNGTRLTVT.